This T cell receptor (beta chain) was documented in a study of breast tumors, draining lymph nodes, adjacent tissues. Study-level results: Data only fit, rather than demonstrated, lymph node origin of most tumor T cells. Luminal-like breast cancer showed significantly higher tumor–nontumor repertoire similarity than basal-like.

Trimming at V came to 4 bases and at J to 5 bases, leaving 10 bases not matched to a gene. The CDR3 spans 17 residues. Germline V gives CDR1 SGHTA, CDR2 FQGTGA. Many counts were recorded for this clonotype. Its target is not known. MiXCR, run by TCRdb on the multiplex PCR reads, gives a single entry per CDR3 protein. The table shows under 45,000 distinct CDR3 sequences, with roughly 36% occurring only once. Material for sequencing was breast tumor tissue. The rearrangement joins TRBV7-3 to TRBJ2-3; the match to TRBD2 covers 12 bases. This clonotype originated in a female donor with breast cancer. Some clones in this sample may be carry-over from other donors' samples. Here the CDR3 DNA reads TGTGCCAGCAGCTCCCTCTCTAGCGGGAGGGCCGTAGATACGCAGTATTTT. Amino acids: CASSSLSSGRAVDTQYF.